This TCR beta chain was recorded in a study of regulatory T cells in long-lasting Graves disease. Combining iRepertoire HTBI primers with Arm-PCR of CDR3 regions, the authors built TCR beta libraries. From the multiplex PCR reads, TCRdb called clonotypes with MiXCR, one entry per CDR3 protein. Of 530,000 or so distinct CDR3 sequences listed, approximately 13% are singletons. This clonotype came up many times. Time point specified: newly diagnosed GD, antithyroid drugs for less than 3 months. The TCR library was made from RNA extracted from PBMCs. These same records also appear under a second study, on T cells in Graves' hyperthyroidism and ophthalmopathy. This second study notes: HTBI primers drove first-round RT-PCR of the TCR CDR3.

This sample comprised peripheral blood mononuclear cells (PBMCs), obtained at new diagnosis, from a patient treated with antithyroid drugs. The TCR sequence derives from a man aged 25 to 40 with Graves disease.

This CDR3 is CASTGTLGEQFF. The CDR3, as DNA: TGTGCCAGCACCGGGACCCTGGGTGAGCAGTTCTTC. The chain couples TRBV28 to TRBJ2-1, with D perhaps matching TRBD1 or TRBD2 (5 bases each). Germline-derived CDR1 and CDR2 are MDHEN and SYDVKM. The CDR3 covers 12 residues. V lost 7 bases and J 9 bases, leaving 13 bases between the germline ends.